The clone carrying this T cell receptor (beta chain) was picked up one time. The record originates from a study of blood T cell repertoires in COVID-19. Study-wide background: Acute and convalescent COVID-19 samples came from the United States, Italy and Spain. The cDNA or gDNA used as material had been derived from T cells, B-cell-depleted T cells, or PBMCs.

In the original processing: Estimates of nucleated cell counts were drawn from the amplification of reference gene primers. Generated by immunoSEQ multiplex PCR, the TCRdb table keeps only in-frame clones and is missing some. D and trimming were read from the DNA, whereas the V and J calls and clone size are those reported in that table. The sample consists of about half a million clones, roughly 85% of them appearing once. Germline V gene sequence: CDR1 MDHEN, CDR2 SYDVKM. Trimming pared 2 bases from V and 1 base from J, leaving 15 bases between. This CDR3 region has 18 residues. The source material was peripheral blood. This chain connects TRBV28 to TRBJ1-6, with D uncertain. The TCR originated in a human donor in a cohort sampled during active COVID-19. The CDR3 region is CASSLPSVGGSYNSPLHF. For the CDR3, the DNA is TGTGCCAGCAGTTTACCCTCGGTGGGAGGTTCCTATAATTCACCCCTCCACTTT.